This T cell receptor (beta chain) was profiled in a study of regulatory T cells in long-lasting Graves disease. Turning to the study itself: Over 5 years of antithyroid drugs with positive TSH receptor antibodies was taken to mean persistent Graves' disease.

TCR beta libraries were built with iRepertoire HTBI primers and Arm-PCR of CDR3 regions. In TCRdb, the multiplex PCR reads were re-called with MiXCR into one record per CDR3 protein. The table has around 400,000 distinct CDR3 sequences, roughly a fifth seen once. Stated time point: persistent/refractory GD, antithyroid drugs over 5 years with positive TRAb. After RNA was extracted from PBMCs, the TCR library was made from it. This CDR3 is built from 19 residues. Unmatched junction bases numbered 13, after V lost 5 bases and J lost 0 bases. Sequenced material: peripheral blood mononuclear cells (PBMCs), taken when the disease was refractory, from a patient treated with antithyroid drugs. The TCR sequence derives from a female donor with Graves disease. This chain uses TRBV12-3 or TRBV12-4 with TRBJ2-5, with 12 positions matching TRBD1. In DNA form, the CDR3 reads TGTGCCAGCAGTCCCACCGAACCGGGACAGGGGGCGTACCAAGAGACCCAGTACTTC. Protein product: CASSPTEPGQGAYQETQYF.